This T cell receptor beta chain was captured by sequencing in a study of CD8+ T cells in alopecia areata. As for the study in general: Tofacitinib lasted 6 to 18 months, then 6 months off drug. Regarding the study as a whole: In lesional scalp, particularly from alopecia totalis/universalis, clonality was higher than in normal scalp. Resident alphabeta T cells of normal skin are also sequenced in scalp samples.

Reverse transcription of extracted RNA yielded cDNA, which provided the sequencing template. Measured with immunoSEQ multiplex PCR; TCRdb has only the in-frame clones, and not every one. Of more than 200,000 clones detected, approximately 61% appear once; the ten largest clones hold 1% to 1.5%. Researchers gathered lesional scalp punch biopsies and peripheral blood from patients with alopecia areata. This clone appeared a single time. What it binds is unknown. Germline V gene lookup returns CDR1 GTSNPN and CDR2 SVGIG (reference sequence). Trimming cost V 0 bases and J 4 bases, with 9 bases left between them. This CDR3 is 13 amino acids long.

The sequence came from a human donor with alopecia areata. Material: CD4+ T cells sorted from blood, obtained at week 0. This chain links TRBV30 with TRBJ2-5; D unclear. CDR3: CAWSVMDGETQYF. Here the CDR3 DNA reads TGTGCCTGGAGTGTAATGGACGGAGAGACCCAGTACTTC. Full variable domain (remainder filled in from reference TRBV30 and TRBJ2-5): SQTIHQWPATLVQPVGSPLSLECTVEGTSNPNLYWYRQAAGRGLQLLFYSVGIGQISSEVPQNLSASRPQDRQFILSSKKLLLSDSGFYLCAWSVMDGETQYFGPGTRLLVL.